The following is a T cell receptor beta chain sequence with its context. Its specificity is not known. This may stem from a read error, because a much larger clone lies one nucleotide away. General study findings and limits: Tumor Tregs overlapped most with tumor, then blood, naive CD4+ cells. The TCR gene usage of tumor memory CD4+ T cells clustered together with blood and lymph node memory CD4+ cells and with lymph node naive CD4+ cells.

After constant-region reverse-primer amplification, full-length variable regions underwent semi-nested PCR with Nested Universal Primer A. Each CDR3 protein gets one entry after TCRdb re-called the 5' RACE reads with MiXCR. The sample contains around 10,000 distinct CDR3 sequences, approximately 26% of which appear only once. The sorted Tregs were CD4+CD25+CD127-/low cells. Germline CDR1 and CDR2: LGHNA and YNFKEQ. There are 15 residues in the CDR3. Germline trimming cut 1 base from V and 11 bases from J; bases unmatched to any gene: 9. The receptor was isolated from a female donor with breast cancer. The V call is TRBV4-2, the J call TRBJ2-4, with 9 bases that match TRBD1. Source material: Tregs sorted from a lymph node. In DNA, the CDR3 is TGTGCCAGCAGCCAAGCCCCGGACAGGGGTGACGTTCAGTACTTC. Its protein product is CASSQAPDRGDVQYF.